Each of the 3 T cell receptor beta chains below was sequenced from the same sample in a study of technical replicates of blood from a handful of donors. Produced via immunoSEQ multiplex PCR; TCRdb's table is partial and in-frame only. This sample has more than 65,000 clones, with about 95% found just once. The source material was T cells isolated from PBMCs. Source of these receptors: a human donor in good health.

The chain combines TRBV29-1 with TRBJ1-2; the match to TRBD1 covers 7 bases. V lost 7 bases, J lost 1 base, and 6 bases stayed unmatched. Germline lookup yields CDR1 SQVTM and CDR2 ANQGSEA. The CDR3 covers 13 residues. CDR3: CSASQGNNYGYTF. The CDR3 coding sequence is TGCAGCGCCTCACAGGGGAATAACTATGGCTACACCTTC.

The table lists this clone with a count of one. J is TRBJ2-5 and V is TRBV2, with D maybe TRBD1 (6 bases). The CDR3 runs to 11 residues. The V end was cut by 5 bases, the J end by 7 bases, with 8 bases between. Germline V gene data show CDR1 as SNHLY and CDR2 as FYNNEI. This CDR3 reads CASSLQGTQYF. DNA of the CDR3: TGTGCCAGCAGTTTACAGGGGACCCAGTACTTC.

In this sample, this clone turned up once. The V and J genes are TRBV11-2 and TRBJ1-6, with D maybe TRBD1 (6 bases). V was cut by 6 bases and J by 4 bases, with 13 bases left in between. There are 15 residues in the CDR3. Germline assignment: CDR1 SGHAT and CDR2 FQNNGV. Written as DNA, the CDR3 is TGTGCCAGCAGACGTCCGGGACATTATAATTCACCCCTCCACTTT. Translating gives CASRRPGHYNSPLHF.